This T cell receptor beta chain was observed in a study of T cell responses to AZD1222 COVID-19 vaccine. Notes on this clone: No antigen is known for it.

Study results and caveats: Donors, mostly white British, included more females; clonal diversity was possibly underestimated. Following two doses of AZD1222, Spike-specific TCR breadth and depth rose.

V lost 4 bases, J lost 0 bases, and 10 bases lay in between. Germline V gives CDR1 MDHEN, CDR2 SYDVKM. The CDR3 runs 16 residues. The method was immunoSEQ multiplex PCR; TCRdb's version includes in-frame clones alone and lacks a portion of them. The sample shows around 120,000 clones, roughly 90% of them seen only once. The source was peripheral blood, collected on day 0 of AZD1222 vaccination. The clonotype comes from an adult in good health. The rearrangement links TRBV28 to TRBJ2-6; maybe TRBD2 (5 bases). The CDR3 bases are TGTGCCAGCAGTTCCCACCGGGGCTCTGGGGCCAACGTCCTGACTTTC. Translating it yields CASSSHRGSGANVLTF.